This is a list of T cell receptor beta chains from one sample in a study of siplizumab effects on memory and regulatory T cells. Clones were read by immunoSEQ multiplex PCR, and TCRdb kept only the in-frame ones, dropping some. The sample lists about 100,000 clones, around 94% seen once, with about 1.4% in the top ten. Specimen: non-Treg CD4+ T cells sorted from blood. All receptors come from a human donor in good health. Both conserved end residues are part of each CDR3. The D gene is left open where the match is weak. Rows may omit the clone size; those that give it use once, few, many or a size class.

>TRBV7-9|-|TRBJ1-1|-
TGTGCCAGCGGACGGAACATGAACACTGAAGCTTTCTTT
CASGRNMNTEAFF
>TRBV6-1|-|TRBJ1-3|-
TGTGCCAGCATTGGGGGGAACTCTGGAAACACCATATATTTT
CASIGGNSGNTIYF
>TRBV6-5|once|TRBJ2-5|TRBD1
TGTGCCAGCAGTTATGACAGGGTGGGGGAGACCCAGTACTTC
CASSYDRVGETQYF
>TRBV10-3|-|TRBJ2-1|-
TGTGCCATCAGCCTGGGGGGCGATGAGCAGTTCTTC
CAISLGGDEQFF
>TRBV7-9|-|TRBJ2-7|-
TGTGCCAGCAGCTTACACCAAACTTCCTACGAGCAGTACTTC
CASSLHQTSYEQYF
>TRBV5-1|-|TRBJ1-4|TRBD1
TGCGCCAGCAGCTTGGGACAGGGACCGAGAACTAATGAAAAACTGTTTTTT
CASSLGQGPRTNEKLFF
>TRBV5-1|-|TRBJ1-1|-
TGCGCCAGCAGCTCAAGACTAGACAGGAACACTGAAGCTTTCTTT
CASSSRLDRNTEAFF
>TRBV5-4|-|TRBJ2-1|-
TGTGCCAGCAGCTTACAGAACCCCTCCTACAATGAGCAGTTCTTC
CASSLQNPSYNEQFF
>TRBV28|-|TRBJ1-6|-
TGTGCCAGCAGTTTACCCTTAACAGCAGGGAATTCACCCCTCCACTTT
CASSLPLTAGNSPLHF
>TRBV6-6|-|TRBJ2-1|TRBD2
TGTGCCAGCAGTTACGGGACTAGCGGGAGAGTACATGAGCAGTTCTTC
CASSYGTSGRVHEQFF
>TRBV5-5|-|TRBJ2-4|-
TGTGCCAGCAGCGAAGGACAGAATAAACTTCAGTACTTC
CASSEGQNKLQYF
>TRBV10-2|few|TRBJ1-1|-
TGCGCCACCAGCAGGCGAGAGAACACTGAAGCTTTCTTT
CATSRRENTEAFF
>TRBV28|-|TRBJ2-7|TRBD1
TGTGCCAGCAGTTCGCCCGGGTCGCAGGGGGCGAACGAGCAGTACTTC
CASSSPGSQGANEQYF
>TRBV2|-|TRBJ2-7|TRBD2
TGTGCCAGCAGTGGAGAAGGAGCGGGATCCTACGAGCAGTACTTC
CASSGEGAGSYEQYF
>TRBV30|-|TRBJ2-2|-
TGTGCCTGGAGTGTACGGGGTAGTAACACCGGGGAGCTGTTTTTT
CAWSVRGSNTGELFF
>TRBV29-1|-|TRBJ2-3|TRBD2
TGCAGCGTTAAGACTAGCGGGAGTGGCCCAGATACGCAGTATTTT
CSVKTSGSGPDTQYF
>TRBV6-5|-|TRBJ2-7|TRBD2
TGTGCCAGCAGTTACGGGGTACAGCGGGGAGCCTACGAGCAGTACTTC
CASSYGVQRGAYEQYF
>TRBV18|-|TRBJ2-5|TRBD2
TGTGCCAGCTCACCACCTGGGACTAGCGGAGGGCAAGAGACCCAGTACTTC
CASSPPGTSGGQETQYF
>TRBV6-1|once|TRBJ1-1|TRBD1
TGTGCCAGCAGTGAATTGTGGACAGGGGAAACTGAAGCTTTCTTT
CASSELWTGETEAFF
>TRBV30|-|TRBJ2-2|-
TGTGCCTGGAGTGTGGGGTGGGGCACCGGGGAGCTGTTTTTT
CAWSVGWGTGELFF
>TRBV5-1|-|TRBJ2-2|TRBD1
TGCGCCAGCAGCTTGGTGGCAGGGGGCGTCACCGGGGAGCTGTTTTTT
CASSLVAGGVTGELFF
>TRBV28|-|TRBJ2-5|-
TGTGCCAGCAGTTTTCTCGGTTCACCACAAGAGACCCAGTACTTC
CASSFLGSPQETQYF
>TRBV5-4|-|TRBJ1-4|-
TGTGCCAGCAGCTTGGTACAAGCAACTAATGAAAAACTGTTTTTT
CASSLVQATNEKLFF
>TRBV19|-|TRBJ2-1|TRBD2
TGTGCCAGTAGGCAGCGGGAGGGCCGTGGCCGTGTCGAGCAGTTCTTC
CASRQREGRGRVEQFF
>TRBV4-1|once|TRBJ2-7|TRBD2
TGCGCCAGCAGCCAACCCCTAGCGGGGACCTACGAGCAGTACTTC
CASSQPLAGTYEQYF
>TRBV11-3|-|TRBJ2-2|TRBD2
TGTGCCAGCAGCTTAGATTGGGGGGGACGGGACCTCACCGGGGAGCTGTTTTTT
CASSLDWGGRDLTGELFF
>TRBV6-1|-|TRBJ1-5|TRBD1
TGTGCCAGCAAGAGGACAGGGGGACATCAGCCCCAGCATTTT
CASKRTGGHQPQHF
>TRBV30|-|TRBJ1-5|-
TGTGCCTGGAGTATCCCAGGGGTGAATCAGCCCCAGCATTTT
CAWSIPGVNQPQHF
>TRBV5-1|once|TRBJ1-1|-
TGCGCCAGCAGCGTCAGCGAGAACACTGAAGCTTTCTTT
CASSVSENTEAFF
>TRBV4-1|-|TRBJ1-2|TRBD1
TGCGCCAGCAGCCAACACACAGGGGCCCAGAGAGCTAACTATGGCTACACCTTC
CASSQHTGAQRANYGYTF
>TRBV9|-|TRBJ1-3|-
TGTGCCAGCAGCGTAGGAAGGGCTCCTGGAAACACCATATATTTT
CASSVGRAPGNTIYF
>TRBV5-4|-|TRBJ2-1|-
TGTGCCAGCAGCACGCGGGGCCCCTACAATGAGCAGTTCTTC
CASSTRGPYNEQFF
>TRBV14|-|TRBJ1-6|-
TGTGCCAGCAGCCGAATGACTAATTATAATTCACCCCTCCACTTT
CASSRMTNYNSPLHF
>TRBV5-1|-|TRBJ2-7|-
TGCGCCAGCAGCCCACAGGGAACCTACGAGCAGTACTTC
CASSPQGTYEQYF
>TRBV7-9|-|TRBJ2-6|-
TGTGCCAGCAGGTCTACAGGGTCTCCTGGGGCCAACGTCCTGACTTTC
CASRSTGSPGANVLTF
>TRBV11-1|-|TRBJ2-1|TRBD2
TGTGCCAGCAGCCCTGGATTCAGCGGGAGCTATGGGGATGAGCAGTTCTTC
CASSPGFSGSYGDEQFF
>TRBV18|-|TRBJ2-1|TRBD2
TGTGCCAGCTCACTCTCCCTCACTGCTAGCGGGGCGACCTACAATGAGCAGTTCTTC
CASSLSLTASGATYNEQFF
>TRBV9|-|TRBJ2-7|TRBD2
TGTGCCAGCAGCGTAGGTTTAGGGACTAGCGGCTACGAGCAGTACTTC
CASSVGLGTSGYEQYF
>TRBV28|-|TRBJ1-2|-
TGTGCCATCAGAGAAAGTCTACAGGACTATGGCTACACCTTC
CAIRESLQDYGYTF
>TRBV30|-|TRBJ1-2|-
TGTGCCTGGAAGCGGGGCTATGGCTACACCTTC
CAWKRGYGYTF
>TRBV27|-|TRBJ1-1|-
TGTGCCAGCAGTTATGAGGCACACACTGAAGCTTTCTTT
CASSYEAHTEAFF